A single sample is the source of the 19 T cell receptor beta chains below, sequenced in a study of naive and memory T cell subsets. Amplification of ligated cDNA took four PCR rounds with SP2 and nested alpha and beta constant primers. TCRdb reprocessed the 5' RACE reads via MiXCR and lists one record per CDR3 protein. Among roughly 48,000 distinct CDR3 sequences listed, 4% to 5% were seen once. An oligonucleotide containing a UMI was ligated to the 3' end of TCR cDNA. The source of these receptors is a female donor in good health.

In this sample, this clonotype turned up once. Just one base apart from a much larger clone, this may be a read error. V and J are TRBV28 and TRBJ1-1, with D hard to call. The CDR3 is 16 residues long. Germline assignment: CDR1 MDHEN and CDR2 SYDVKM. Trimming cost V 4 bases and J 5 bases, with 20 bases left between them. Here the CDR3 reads CASSSFTQAVRTEAFF. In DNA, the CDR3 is TGTGCCAGCAGTTCCTTTACCCAGGCCGTAAGGACTGAAGCTTTCTTT.

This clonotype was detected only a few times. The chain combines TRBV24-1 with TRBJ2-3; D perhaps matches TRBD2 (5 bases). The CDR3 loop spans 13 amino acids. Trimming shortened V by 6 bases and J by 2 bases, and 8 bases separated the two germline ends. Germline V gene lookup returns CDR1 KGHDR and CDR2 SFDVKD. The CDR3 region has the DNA TGTGCCACCAGTCCTAGCCCCACAGATACGCAGTATTTT. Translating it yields CATSPSPTDTQYF.

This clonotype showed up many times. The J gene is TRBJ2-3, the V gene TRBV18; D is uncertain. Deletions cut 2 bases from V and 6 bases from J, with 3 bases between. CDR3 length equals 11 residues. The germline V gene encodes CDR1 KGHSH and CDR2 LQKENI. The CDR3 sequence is CASSPVDTQYF. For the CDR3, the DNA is TGTGCCAGCTCACCAGTGGATACGCAGTATTTT.

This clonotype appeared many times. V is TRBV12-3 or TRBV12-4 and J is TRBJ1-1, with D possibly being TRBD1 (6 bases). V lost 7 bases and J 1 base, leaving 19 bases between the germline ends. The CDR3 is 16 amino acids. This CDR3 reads CASTSVWGARNTEAFF. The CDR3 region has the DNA TGTGCCAGCACCTCAGTTTGGGGGGCGAGGAACACTGAAGCTTTCTTT.

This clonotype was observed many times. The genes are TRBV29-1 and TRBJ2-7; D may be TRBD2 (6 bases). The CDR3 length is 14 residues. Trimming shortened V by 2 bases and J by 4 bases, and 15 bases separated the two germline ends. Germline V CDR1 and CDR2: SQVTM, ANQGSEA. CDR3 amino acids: CSVELDYRKYEQYF. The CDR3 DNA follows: TGCAGCGTTGAATTGGACTACCGAAAGTACGAGCAGTACTTC.

CDR3 sequence reads: CASSLGTILYEQYF. The CDR3 nucleotides read TGCGCCAGCAGCTTGGGGACAATTCTCTACGAGCAGTACTTC. The rearrangement uses TRBV5-1 and TRBJ2-7, with D maybe TRBD1 (5 bases). CDR1 is SGHRS and CDR2 is YFSETQ in the germline V gene. The CDR3 loop spans 14 amino acids. Trimming pared 0 bases from V and 3 bases from J, leaving 10 bases between.

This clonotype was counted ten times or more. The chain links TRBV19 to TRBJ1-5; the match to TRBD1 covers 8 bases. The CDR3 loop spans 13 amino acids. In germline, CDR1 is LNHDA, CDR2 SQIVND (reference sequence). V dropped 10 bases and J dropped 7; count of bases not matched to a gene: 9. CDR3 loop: CATQDRAAQPQHF. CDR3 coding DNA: TGTGCCACCCAGGACAGGGCGGCCCAGCCCCAGCATTTT.

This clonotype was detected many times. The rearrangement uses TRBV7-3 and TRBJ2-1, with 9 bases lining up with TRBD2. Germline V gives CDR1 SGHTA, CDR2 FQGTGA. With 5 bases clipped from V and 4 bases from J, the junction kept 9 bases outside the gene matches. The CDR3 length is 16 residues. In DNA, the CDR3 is TGTGCCAGCAGCCCAAACGGGGCGGGAGGGTACAATGAGCAGTTCTTC. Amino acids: CASSPNGAGGYNEQFF.

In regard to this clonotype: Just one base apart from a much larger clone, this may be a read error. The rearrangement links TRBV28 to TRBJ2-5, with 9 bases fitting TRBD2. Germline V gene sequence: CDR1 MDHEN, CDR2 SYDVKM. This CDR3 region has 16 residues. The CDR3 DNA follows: TGTGTCAGCAGGACCCGGGGACTAGCTAGAAAAGAGACCCAGTACTTC. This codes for CVSRTRGLARKETQYF.

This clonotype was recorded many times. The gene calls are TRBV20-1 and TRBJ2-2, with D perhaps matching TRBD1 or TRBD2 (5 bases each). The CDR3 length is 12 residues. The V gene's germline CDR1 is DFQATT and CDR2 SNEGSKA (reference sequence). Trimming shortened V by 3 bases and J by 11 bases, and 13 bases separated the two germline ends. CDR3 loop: CSARRRGGELFF. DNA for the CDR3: TGCAGTGCTAGGAGGCGTGGGGGTGAGCTGTTTTTT.

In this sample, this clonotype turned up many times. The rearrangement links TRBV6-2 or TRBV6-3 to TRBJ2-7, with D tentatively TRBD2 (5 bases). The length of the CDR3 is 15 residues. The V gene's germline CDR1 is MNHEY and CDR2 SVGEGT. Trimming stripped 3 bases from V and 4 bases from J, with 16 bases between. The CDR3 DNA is TGTGCCAGCAGTTATTTGACCAGTCGCGGGTACGAGCAGTACTTC. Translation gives CASSYLTSRGYEQYF.

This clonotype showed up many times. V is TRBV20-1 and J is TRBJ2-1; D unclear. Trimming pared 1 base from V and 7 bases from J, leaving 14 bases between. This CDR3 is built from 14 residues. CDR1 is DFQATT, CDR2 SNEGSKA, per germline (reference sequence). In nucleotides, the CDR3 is TGCAGTGCTAGAGTTTCGGCAACTTGGAATGAGCAGTTCTTC. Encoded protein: CSARVSATWNEQFF.

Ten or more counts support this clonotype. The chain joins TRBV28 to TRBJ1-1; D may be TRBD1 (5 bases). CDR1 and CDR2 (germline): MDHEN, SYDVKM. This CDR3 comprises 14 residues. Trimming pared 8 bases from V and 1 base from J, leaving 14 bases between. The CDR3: CASPIPGQNTEAFF. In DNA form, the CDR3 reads TGTGCCAGCCCAATACCGGGGCAGAACACTGAAGCTTTCTTT. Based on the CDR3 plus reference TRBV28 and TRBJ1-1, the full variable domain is DVKVTQSSRYLVKRTGEKVFLECVQDMDHENMFWYRQDPGLGLRLIYFSYDVKMKEKGDIPEGYSVSREKKERFSLILESASTNQTSMYLCASPIPGQNTEAFFGQGTRLTVV.

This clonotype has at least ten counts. This CDR3 reads CASSLGLAGGYEQYF. CDR3 sequence (DNA): TGTGCCAGCAGCCTCGGACTAGCGGGAGGGTACGAGCAGTACTTC. V usage is TRBV4-2 and J usage is TRBJ2-7; TRBD2 matches 15 bases. The CDR3 sequence is 15 residues long. The V and J ends lost 4 bases and 4 bases, in that order; junction bases with no gene match: 2. Germline V CDR1 and CDR2: LGHNA, YNFKEQ.

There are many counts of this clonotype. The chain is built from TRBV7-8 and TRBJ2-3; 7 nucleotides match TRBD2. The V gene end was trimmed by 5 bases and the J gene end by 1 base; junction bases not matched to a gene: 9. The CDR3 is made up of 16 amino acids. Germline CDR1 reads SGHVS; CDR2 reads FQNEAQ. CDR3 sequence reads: CASSKDSGLGTDTQYF. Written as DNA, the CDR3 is TGTGCCAGCAGCAAAGATAGCGGGTTAGGCACAGATACGCAGTATTTT.

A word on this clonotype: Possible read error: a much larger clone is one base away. The CDR3 DNA sequence: TGTGCCACCAGCAGAGATTATTGCAGCCACGAGCAGTACTTC. Its protein is CATSRDYCSHEQYF. The chain links TRBV15 to TRBJ2-7, with D uncertain. Germline V gene data show CDR1 as LNHNV and CDR2 as YYDKDF (reference sequence). Trimming shortened V by 0 bases and J by 5 bases, and 11 bases separated the two germline ends. The CDR3 sequence is 14 residues long.

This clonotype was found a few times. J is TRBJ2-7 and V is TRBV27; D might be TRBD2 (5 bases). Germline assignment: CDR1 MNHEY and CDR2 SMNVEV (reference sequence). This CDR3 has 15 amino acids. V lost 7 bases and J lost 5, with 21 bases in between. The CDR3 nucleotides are TGTGCCAGCACCCCAGAGGGAAGGCTCCTAGACGAGCAGTACTTC. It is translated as CASTPEGRLLDEQYF.

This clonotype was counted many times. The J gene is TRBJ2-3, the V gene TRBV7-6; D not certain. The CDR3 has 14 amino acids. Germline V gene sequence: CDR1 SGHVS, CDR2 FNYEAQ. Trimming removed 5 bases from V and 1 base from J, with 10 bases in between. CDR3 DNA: TGTGCCAGCAGCGACCCTCGCCGCACAGATACGCAGTATTTT. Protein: CASSDPRRTDTQYF.

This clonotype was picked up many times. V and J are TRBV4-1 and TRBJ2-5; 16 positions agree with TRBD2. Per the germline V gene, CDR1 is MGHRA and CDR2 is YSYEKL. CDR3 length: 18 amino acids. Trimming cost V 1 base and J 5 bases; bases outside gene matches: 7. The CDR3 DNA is TGCGCCAGCAGCCAAGCGGGGACTAGCGGGAGGGCCGGTGAGACCCAGTACTTC. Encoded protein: CASSQAGTSGRAGETQYF.